Listed below are T cell receptor beta chains from one sample, sequenced in a study of beta chain features in type 1 diabetes. Produced via immunoSEQ multiplex PCR; TCRdb's table is partial and in-frame only. The data hold more than 550,000 clones, with about 14% observed a single time. The sequenced sample consisted of naive CD4+ T cells from blood. All receptors come from a man younger than 35 with type 1 diabetes. Each CDR3 is given with its conserved first and last residue. Each record gives: J gene, V gene, CDR3 protein.

j_gene: TRBJ2-6
v_gene: TRBV7-2
CDR3aa: CASSLAGGRNSGANVLTF

j_gene: TRBJ2-4
v_gene: TRBV11-2
CDR3aa: CASSLAGENIQYF

j_gene: TRBJ2-5
v_gene: TRBV23-1
CDR3aa: CASSQYSLAGVKETQYF

j_gene: TRBJ2-5
v_gene: TRBV7-9
CDR3aa: CAMRGAQETQYF

j_gene: TRBJ2-7
v_gene: TRBV5-1
CDR3aa: CASSLGNLGQGGEQYF

j_gene: TRBJ2-1
v_gene: TRBV5-1
CDR3aa: CASSPLPDNNEQFF

j_gene: TRBJ1-1
v_gene: TRBV6-1
CDR3aa: CASSELAALNTEAFF

j_gene: TRBJ2-5
v_gene: TRBV7-9
CDR3aa: CATRVREETQYF

j_gene: TRBJ1-5
v_gene: TRBV7-9
CDR3aa: CASSLSATVRNQPQHF

j_gene: TRBJ2-1
v_gene: TRBV9
CDR3aa: CASSVGGLAPSEQFF

j_gene: TRBJ1-1
v_gene: TRBV19
CDR3aa: CASRLNTEAFF

j_gene: TRBJ2-7
v_gene: TRBV28
CDR3aa: CASSPGPLTYEQYF

j_gene: TRBJ2-3
v_gene: TRBV7-2
CDR3aa: CASSPSRVSTDTQYF

j_gene: TRBJ2-1
v_gene: TRBV5-1
CDR3aa: CASSPPLAGNNEQFF

j_gene: TRBJ1-1
v_gene: TRBV30
CDR3aa: CAWTFRWAGGMNTEAFF

j_gene: TRBJ2-3
v_gene: TRBV2
CDR3aa: CASSETRSTDTQYF

j_gene: TRBJ1-5
v_gene: TRBV6-1
CDR3aa: CASSGGRPWGNQPQHF

j_gene: TRBJ2-5
v_gene: TRBV5-5
CDR3aa: CASSLDAPETQYF

j_gene: TRBJ1-1
v_gene: TRBV27
CDR3aa: CASSPYTGSTEAFF

j_gene: TRBJ1-5
v_gene: TRBV5-4
CDR3aa: CASSLGQGRDQPQHF

j_gene: TRBJ2-7
v_gene: TRBV9
CDR3aa: CASSATSGQGEYEQYF

j_gene: TRBJ2-1
v_gene: TRBV19
CDR3aa: CASSTSAGGDNEQFF

j_gene: TRBJ1-1
v_gene: TRBV7-9
CDR3aa: CASSLTGEGEAFF

j_gene: TRBJ2-5
v_gene: TRBV5-4
CDR3aa: CASSFLGGETQYF

j_gene: TRBJ2-7
v_gene: TRBV15
CDR3aa: CATSRDPAGAYEQYF

j_gene: TRBJ1-1
v_gene: TRBV14
CDR3aa: CASSQEGGGRNTEAFF

j_gene: TRBJ2-3
v_gene: TRBV27
CDR3aa: CASSWDRERRTDTQYF

j_gene: TRBJ2-1
v_gene: TRBV6-5
CDR3aa: CASSYSGAGQFF

j_gene: TRBJ1-1
v_gene: TRBV5-4
CDR3aa: CASSLIEAEAFF

j_gene: TRBJ2-7
v_gene: TRBV30
CDR3aa: CAWSVSSGRGYEQYF

j_gene: TRBJ1-2
v_gene: TRBV20-1
CDR3aa: CSASGQSLF

j_gene: TRBJ2-1
v_gene: TRBV2
CDR3aa: CASSERQGGYNEQFF

j_gene: TRBJ2-6
v_gene: TRBV9
CDR3aa: CASSLDSGANVLTF